This TCR beta chain emerged from a study of a mutant IDH1 vaccine in newly diagnosed glioma. Overall study: The first vaccination came 4-6 weeks after radiotherapy alone, or with temozolomide cycles. Males made up roughly 60% and females roughly 38% of treated patients, whose mean age was about 40 years. Earlier therapy was either radiotherapy, temozolomide, or both, and most got both.

In its sample, this clone ranks as medium-sized. Antigen unknown. Clones were sequenced by immunoSEQ multiplex PCR, and TCRdb holds only the in-frame ones, with some missing. The repertoire includes approximately 37,000 clones, roughly three fifths of them detected once, and 9.5% to 11% sits in the top ten. Study conclusions and caveats: Vaccine-induced immune responses were detected in about 93% of patients.

Time point of the sample: week 5, during vaccination. The content of each vaccine dose was 300 ug of mutant IDH1 20-mer peptide, and topical imiquimod accompanied it. The CDR3 loop spans 15 amino acids. CDR1 is LGHNA, CDR2 YNFKEQ, per germline. Trimming removed 0 bases from V and 4 bases from J; junction bases left unmatched: 2. The clonotype comes from a woman aged 18-29 years with glioma. The sample was PBMCs, taken from a glioma patient whose treatment included an IDH1 peptide vaccine. This chain uses TRBV4-2 with TRBJ2-7; 11 bases line up with TRBD2. In DNA form, the CDR3 reads TGTGCCAGCAGCCAAGATGTAGCGGGGGGGTACGAGCAGTACTTC. Its translation is CASSQDVAGGYEQYF.